The present T cell receptor (beta chain) was sequenced within a study of early T cells in non-severe SARS-CoV-2 infection. Study at large: Sequencing used unsorted whole-blood bulk RNA, so chains lack pairing.

Individual cDNA molecules each received unique molecular identifiers attached to them. TCRdb re-analysed the 5' RACE reads in MiXCR, keeping a single row per CDR3 protein. Here the sample spans around 57,000 distinct CDR3 sequences, 5.5% to 7% being singletons. The CDR3 runs 16 residues. Germline V gene data show CDR1 as MNHEY and CDR2 as SMNVEV (reference sequence). Trimming took off 2 bases at V and 0 bases at J, with 14 bases between the two ends. Sample: whole blood, taken at baseline. This TCR came from an adult who was a healthcare worker with PCR-confirmed SARS-CoV-2 infection or an uninfected control (not recorded which). The rearrangement uses TRBV27 and TRBJ2-7; perhaps TRBD2 as D (5 bases). The chain's CDR3 is CASSLRISGSSYEQYF. CDR3 in DNA: TGTGCCAGCAGTTTAAGGATATCGGGGAGCTCCTACGAGCAGTACTTC.